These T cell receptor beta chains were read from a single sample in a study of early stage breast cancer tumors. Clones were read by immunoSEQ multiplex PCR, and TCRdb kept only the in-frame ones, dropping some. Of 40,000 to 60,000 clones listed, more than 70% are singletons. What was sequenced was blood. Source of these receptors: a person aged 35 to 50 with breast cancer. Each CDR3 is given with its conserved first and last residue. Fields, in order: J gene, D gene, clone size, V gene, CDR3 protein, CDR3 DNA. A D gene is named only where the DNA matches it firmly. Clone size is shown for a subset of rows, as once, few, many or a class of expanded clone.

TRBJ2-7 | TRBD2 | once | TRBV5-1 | CASSLREDYEQYF | TGCGCCAGCAGCTTGCGGGAGGACTACGAGCAGTACTTC
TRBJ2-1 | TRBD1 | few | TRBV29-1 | CSVVWTGNSYNEQFF | TGCAGCGTTGTCTGGACAGGCAACTCCTACAATGAGCAGTTCTTC
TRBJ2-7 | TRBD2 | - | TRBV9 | CASSEREGSYEQYF | TGTGCCAGCAGCGAGCGGGAGGGATCCTACGAGCAGTACTTC
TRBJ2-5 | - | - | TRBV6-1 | CASSEDGGETQYF | TGTGCCAGCAGTGAAGACGGTGGGGAGACCCAGTACTTC
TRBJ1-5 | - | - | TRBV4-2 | CASSRTHDSNQPQHF | TGTGCCAGCAGCCGAACGCATGATAGCAATCAGCCCCAGCATTTT
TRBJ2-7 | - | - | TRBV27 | CASSPSGTFLYEQYF | TGTGCCAGCAGTCCCTCCGGGACTTTCCTCTACGAGCAGTACTTC
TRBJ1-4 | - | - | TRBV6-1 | CASMGAYDEKLFF | TGTGCCAGCATGGGGGCGTATGACGAAAAACTGTTTTTT
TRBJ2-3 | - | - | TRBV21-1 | CASKDRTDTQYF | TGTGCCAGCAAGGACAGGACAGATACGCAGTATTTT
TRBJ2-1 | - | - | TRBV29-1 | CSVDGTLYNEQFF | TGCAGCGTTGACGGGACTCTCTACAATGAGCAGTTCTTC
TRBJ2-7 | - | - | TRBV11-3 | CASSLGGGGDEQYF | TGTGCCAGCAGCCTAGGGGGAGGGGGGGACGAGCAGTACTTC
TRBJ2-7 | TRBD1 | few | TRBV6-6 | CASSFGQGSFSEQYF | TGTGCCAGCAGCTTCGGACAGGGGTCTTTCTCCGAGCAGTACTTC